This T cell receptor beta chain derives from a study of cytomegalovirus exposure and HLA in healthy donors. Details on this clone: As yet, its antigen is unknown.

CDR3 length equals 16 residues. The junction had 8 bases not matched to a gene; V was cut back by 5 bases and J by 3 bases. Germline CDR1 reads SEHNR; CDR2 reads FQNEAQ (reference sequence). Study-wide points: About 87% or about 30% of the time was how often most TCR beta V segments were productive, according to an earlier analysis. Links to common viral pathogens appeared, in a later analysis, for several of the most significant clusters. Accurate predictions that matched the HLA-A and HLA-B alleles of most subjects were reportedly made from TCR beta sequences. Of the V segments, some could not be distinguished, including TRBV6-2 and TRBV6-3, and were excluded.

PCR was performed using 60 Vbeta and 13 Jbeta primers. Profiling relied on immunoSEQ multiplex PCR, and the TCRdb table lists in-frame clones only, not all of them. This table has approximately 160,000 clones, around 79% appearing once. The gene calls are TRBV7-9 and TRBJ2-2; TRBD2 matches at 8 bases. The TCR comes from a male donor in good health and CMV-seropositive. Material for sequencing was PBMCs. The CDR3 DNA reads TGTGCCAGCAGCCCGTTAGCGGGATTGGACACCGGGGAGCTGTTTTTT. Encoded protein: CASSPLAGLDTGELFF.